One T cell receptor (beta chain) is described in this entry. Its antigen is not known. The TCR beta libraries were generated through quantitative 5'-RACE incorporating molecular barcodes. TCRdb processed the 5' RACE reads anew with MiXCR; each CDR3 protein has one entry. The table lists about 450,000 distinct CDR3 sequences, 25% to 30% of them singletons. The data belong to a study of CD8 T cells in ankylosing spondylitis. Study-wide results and limits: Ankylosing spondylitis blood appeared to be characterized by a TCR beta motif of under 10 highly homologous variants. A subset of motif variants has previously been described in the synovial fluid and blood of reactive arthritis. From matched ankylosing spondylitis synovial fluid, disease-linked clones were reportedly recovered at significantly enriched levels. Clones linked to disease, bearing a CD8+ phenotype, were relatively rare in peripheral blood.

V trimming: 0 bases; J trimming: 7 bases; junction bases outside the gene matches: 4. CDR1 is SGHRS, CDR2 YFSETQ, per germline. This CDR3 has 15 amino acids. The sequenced sample consisted of blood, either unsorted or a sorted T cell fraction (not recorded which). V gene TRBV5-1 combines with J gene TRBJ2-1; the match to TRBD1 covers 10 bases. This clonotype was sampled from a male donor with ankylosing spondylitis. Written as DNA, the CDR3 is TGCGCCAGCAGCTTGGCCGGGACAGGGGAGAATGAGCAGTTCTTC. This encodes CASSLAGTGENEQFF. The variable domain in full, completed from reference TRBV5-1 and TRBJ2-1, reads KAGVTQTPRYLIKTRGQQVTLSCSPISGHRSVSWYQQTPGQGLQFLFEYFSETQRNKGNFPGRFSGRQFSNSRSEMNVSTLELGDSALYLCASSLAGTGENEQFFGPGTRLTVL.